This entry lists 19 T cell receptor beta chains sequenced from one sample in a study of beta chain features in type 1 diabetes. As every portion of the isolated RNA was reverse transcribed, the sequencing read expressed TCRB transcripts. Some clones are missing from TCRdb's copy, which holds only in-frame ones; the method was immunoSEQ multiplex PCR. This sample has 40,000 or so clones; around 50% occur once, and the top ten carry 2% to 2.5%. The sequencing sample was made of Tregs from blood. Receptor source: a woman aged 18-29 years in good health.

This chain uses TRBV23-1 with TRBJ1-2, with D possibly TRBD1 on 5 matching bases. TRBV23-1 has ORF status, its function being uncertain. CDR3 length equals 16 residues. V lost 6 bases to trimming and J lost 4 bases, with 21 bases between them. The chain's CDR3 is CASSPGQPAQGYGYTF. DNA of the CDR3: TGCGCCAGCAGCCCAGGACAACCGGCCCAGGGCTATGGCTACACCTTC.

This clone was counted a few times. This chain connects TRBV9 to TRBJ1-2, with D possibly matching TRBD1 (6 bases). Germline values: CDR1 SGDLS, CDR2 YYNGEE. The CDR3 contains 14 residues. Trimming pared 0 bases from V and 2 bases from J, leaving 8 bases between. This CDR3 is CASSVDRENYGYTF. For the CDR3, the DNA is TGTGCCAGCAGCGTAGACAGGGAGAACTATGGCTACACCTTC.

This chain links TRBV28 with TRBJ2-3; D is unresolved. CDR1 and CDR2 (germline): MDHEN, SYDVKM. Trimming removed 1 base from V and 2 bases from J, with 10 bases in between. The CDR3 sequence is 15 residues long. In DNA form, the CDR3 reads TGTGCCAGCAGTTTATTCTATAGATCCACAGATACGCAGTATTTT. This gives the protein CASSLFYRSTDTQYF. Drawing the rest from reference TRBV28 and TRBJ2-3, the complete variable domain is DVKVTQSSRYLVKRTGEKVFLECVQDMDHENMFWYRQDPGLGLRLIYFSYDVKMKEKGDIPEGYSVSREKKERFSLILESASTNQTSMYLCASSLFYRSTDTQYFGPGTRLTVL.

The chain employs TRBV30 and TRBJ2-7; TRBD2 agrees at 11 bases. The J segment lost 4 bases and the V segment lost 3 bases, leaving 2 bases of the junction unmatched. The V gene's germline CDR1 is GTSNPN and CDR2 SVGIG (reference sequence). The CDR3 is 13 amino acids. Here the CDR3 DNA reads TGTGCCTGGAGGACTAGCGGGATTTACGAGCAGTACTTC. Its translation is CAWRTSGIYEQYF.

This clone has just a few counts. This sequence joins TRBV28 and TRBJ1-4, with 8 bases lining up with TRBD1. CDR1 and CDR2 (germline): MDHEN, SYDVKM. Trimming removed 4 bases from V and 7 bases from J; junction bases left unmatched: 8. The CDR3 runs to 15 residues. For the CDR3, the DNA is TGTGCCAGCAGTTCCTACGACAGGGGTGGTGAAAAACTGTTTTTT. This codes for CASSSYDRGGEKLFF.

The V call is TRBV21-1, the J call TRBJ2-3; the D call TRBD2 from the table was never checked on the DNA. TRBV21-1 is a recognized pseudogene. CDR3 length: 15 amino acids. The CDR3 here is CASSQLAARTDTQYF. In nucleotides, the CDR3 is TGTGCCAGCAGCCAACTAGCGGCCCGAACAGATACGCAGTATTTT.

The genes are TRBV5-1 and TRBJ2-5, with D perhaps matching TRBD1 (6 bases). The germline CDR1 and CDR2 sequences are SGHRS and YFSETQ. This CDR3 has 16 amino acids. V dropped 0 bases and J dropped 3 bases, with 15 bases sitting between them. In nucleotides, the CDR3 is TGCGCCAGCAGCTTGGATCACAGGACAGTTGAAGAGACCCAGTACTTC. Its protein product is CASSLDHRTVEETQYF.

The chain carries TRBV7-2 and TRBJ2-5, with D hard to call. V lost 5 bases, J lost 5 bases, and 12 bases lay in between. The length of the CDR3 is 13 residues. Germline V gene sequence: CDR1 SGHTA, CDR2 FQGNSA. The CDR3 loop reads CASSPSREETQYF. In nucleotides, the CDR3 is TGTGCCAGCAGCCCGAGTAGAGAGGAGACCCAGTACTTC.

The V call is TRBV30, the J call TRBJ2-1; 11 positions agree with TRBD2. Germline-derived CDR1 and CDR2 are GTSNPN and SVGIG (reference sequence). The CDR3 has 15 residues. The V and J ends lost 0 bases and 6 bases, in that order; junction bases with no gene match: 4. The CDR3, as DNA: TGTGCCTGGAGTGTACAACTAGCGGGAGTCAATGAGCAGTTCTTC. Translation: CAWSVQLAGVNEQFF.

This clone showed up just once. The junction and the germline gene differ at one end; a read error may be behind it. V is TRBV7-2 and J is TRBJ2-7; TRBD2 matches at 15 bases. The germline gives CDR1 SGHTA, CDR2 FQGNSA. CDR3 length equals 13 residues. The CDR3 coding sequence is TGTGCCAGCAGCTTAGCTGGACTAGCGGGAGGGGACTTC. Its protein is CASSLAGLAGGDF.

The genes are TRBV2 and TRBJ2-5; 12 bases are shared with TRBD2. CDR3 length equals 14 residues. Unmatched junction bases numbered 6, after V lost 5 bases and J lost 8 bases. Germline V gives CDR1 SNHLY, CDR2 FYNNEI. This CDR3 reads CASSKTSGSGTQYF. CDR3 DNA sequence: TGTGCCAGCAGTAAGACTAGCGGGAGTGGTACCCAGTACTTC.

This rearrangement joins TRBV10-3 to TRBJ1-1; weak D call: TRBD1 (6 bases). This CDR3 is built from 14 residues. The V gene's germline CDR1 is ENHRY and CDR2 SYGVKD. V shed 4 bases and J shed 1 base, with 10 bases lying between them. CDR3 amino acids: CAISAGTRNTEAFF. The CDR3 coding sequence is TGTGCCATCAGTGCCGGGACAAGGAACACTGAAGCTTTCTTT.

This clone was seen a few times. This chain uses TRBV6-5 with TRBJ2-1; D gene ambiguous. CDR3 length: 13 residues. The V and J ends lost 0 bases and 10 bases respectively, with 10 bases between them. Germline-derived CDR1 and CDR2 are MNHEY and SVGAGI. Here the CDR3 reads CASSYSGQAEQFF. Written as DNA, the CDR3 is TGTGCCAGCAGTTACTCTGGGCAAGCCGAGCAGTTCTTC.

This sequence joins TRBV10-2 and TRBJ2-7; no clear D gene. The V gene lost 7 bases and the J gene lost 3 bases, with 16 bases spanning the gap. CDR1 and CDR2 (germline): WSHSY, SAAADI. The length of the CDR3 is 14 residues. CDR3 residues: CASKLDPAGYEQYF. The CDR3 nucleotides read TGCGCCAGCAAGCTAGATCCCGCCGGCTACGAGCAGTACTTC.

The rearrangement joins TRBV29-1 to TRBJ2-6; no firm D call. Deletions cut 6 bases from V and 0 bases from J, with 15 bases between. This CDR3 has 16 amino acids. Germline loops: CDR1 SQVTM, CDR2 ANQGSEA. The CDR3 bases are TGCAGCGTACCGGGTAGTCCGAGCTCTGGGGCCAACGTCCTGACTTTC. Translated, it gives CSVPGSPSSGANVLTF.

This clone was recorded a few times. This chain uses TRBV29-1 with TRBJ2-1, with TRBD2 matching over 9 bases. V lost 3 bases to trimming and J lost 7 bases; unmatched junction nucleotides: 7. The CDR3 is made up of 14 amino acids. Germline CDR1 is SQVTM and CDR2 is ANQGSEA. The CDR3 protein is CSVEGRREGNEQFF. The DNA for the CDR3 is TGCAGCGTTGAGGGTAGGCGGGAGGGTAATGAGCAGTTCTTC.

This sequence joins TRBV5-6 and TRBJ2-1, with 9 positions matching TRBD2. After removal of 2 bases from V and 8 bases from J, the junction contained 14 bases not matched to a gene. The germline CDR1 and CDR2 sequences are SGHDT and YYEEEE. The CDR3 extends over 17 amino acids. In DNA, the CDR3 is TGTGCCAGCAGCTTCCCTAGGGCGGGAGGGCCTAAGGATGAGCAGTTCTTC. Protein sequence: CASSFPRAGGPKDEQFF.

The table lists this clone with a count of one. The chain links TRBV7-9 to TRBJ2-2; possible D gene TRBD2, 5 bases. Germline CDR1 is SEHNR and CDR2 is FQNEAQ (reference sequence). This CDR3 contains 13 residues. Trimming removed 5 bases from V and 5 bases from J, with 9 bases in between. Written as DNA, the CDR3 is TGTGCCAGCAGCCCTCGAGGGACCGGGGAGCTGTTTTTT. It is translated as CASSPRGTGELFF. Combining the CDR3 with reference TRBV7-9 and TRBJ2-2 gives the whole variable domain DTGVSQNPRHKITKRGQNVTFRCDPISEHNRLYWYRQTLGQGPEFLTYFQNEAQLEKSRLLSDRFSAERPKGSFSTLEIQRTEQGDSAMYLCASSPRGTGELFFGEGSRLTVL.

Worth noting for this clone: A read error may account for a junction end that differs from germline. Other DNA sequences in the sample encode the same CDR3. This chain links TRBV11-2 with TRBJ1-4, with TRBD1 identical over 7 bases. Germline V gene sequence: CDR1 SGHAT, CDR2 FQNNGV. There are 16 residues in the CDR3. The DNA of the CDR3 is TGTGCCAGCAGCCCTAGGGGGCAAACCCGTGGAGAAAAGCTGTTTTTT. It yields the protein CASSPRGQTRGEKLFF.